One sample yielded the 5 T cell receptor beta chains listed below, sequenced in a study of blood T cell repertoires in COVID-19. Some clones are missing from TCRdb's copy, which holds only in-frame ones; the method was immunoSEQ multiplex PCR. Of 190,000 or so clones in the sample, around 90% were seen once. The sample comprised peripheral blood. Source of these receptors: a man in his forties with active or convalescent COVID-19.

The chain links TRBV7-6 to TRBJ2-5; 8 nucleotides line up with TRBD2. In germline, CDR1 is SGHVS, CDR2 FNYEAQ. The CDR3 runs to 16 residues. Trimming at V came to 2 bases and at J to 1 base, leaving 6 bases not matched to a gene. CDR3 protein: CASSLFGGLAQETQYF. The CDR3 nucleotides are TGTGCCAGCAGCTTATTCGGAGGACTAGCCCAAGAGACCCAGTACTTC.

The chain is built from TRBV3-1 (or the pseudogene TRBV3-2) and TRBJ2-7, with TRBD1 as a possible D gene (5 bases). The germline V and J ends were trimmed by 1 base and 2 bases, with 9 bases remaining between them. The CDR3 spans 14 residues. CDR1 and CDR2 from the germline V gene are LGHDT and YNNKEL (reference sequence). CDR3 DNA sequence: TGTGCCAGCAGCCAAGGTAGGGGAACCTACGAGCAGTACTTC. It is translated as CASSQGRGTYEQYF.

This chain connects TRBV7-6 to TRBJ1-6; tentatively, D is TRBD1 (5 bases). The CDR3 has 13 residues. Germline values: CDR1 SGHVS, CDR2 FNYEAQ. Trimming left V 3 bases short and J 7 bases short, with 7 bases between. The CDR3 bases are TGTGCCAGCAGCTTGTCAGGGAATTCACCCCTCCACTTT. Translation gives CASSLSGNSPLHF.

The gene calls are TRBV20-1 and TRBJ1-1, with D unresolved. CDR3 length: 11 residues. Trimming took off 4 bases at V and 0 bases at J, with 3 bases between the two ends. The V gene's germline CDR1 is DFQATT and CDR2 SNEGSKA (reference sequence). The CDR3 DNA follows: TGCAGTGCTATAATGAACACTGAAGCTTTCTTT. Residues: CSAIMNTEAFF.

The chain combines TRBV28 with TRBJ2-2; 7 nucleotides match TRBD2. V trimming: 2 bases; J trimming: 1 base; junction bases outside the gene matches: 10. The CDR3 length is 18 residues. Germline V gene sequence: CDR1 MDHEN, CDR2 SYDVKM. The CDR3 protein is CASSLVEGGKWNTGELFF. Written as DNA, the CDR3 is TGTGCCAGCAGTTTAGTCGAGGGAGGGAAGTGGAACACCGGGGAGCTGTTTTTT. Variable domain in full (rest from reference TRBV28 and TRBJ2-2): DVKVTQSSRYLVKRTGEKVFLECVQDMDHENMFWYRQDPGLGLRLIYFSYDVKMKEKGDIPEGYSVSREKKERFSLILESASTNQTSMYLCASSLVEGGKWNTGELFFGEGSRLTVL.